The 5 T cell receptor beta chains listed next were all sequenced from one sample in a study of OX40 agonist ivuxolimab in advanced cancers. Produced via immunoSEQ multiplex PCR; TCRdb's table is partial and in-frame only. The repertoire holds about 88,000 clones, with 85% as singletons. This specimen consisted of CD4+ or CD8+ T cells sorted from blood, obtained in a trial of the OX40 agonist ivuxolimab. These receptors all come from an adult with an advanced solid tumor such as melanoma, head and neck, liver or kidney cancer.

The CDR3 DNA reads TGCGCCAGCAGTGAGTCGCTAGCGGGGGGTAATGAGCAGTTCTTC. Protein product: CASSESLAGGNEQFF. The chain recombines TRBV10-1 with TRBJ2-1; 11 bases are shared with TRBD2. Germline V gives CDR1 WNHNN, CDR2 SYGVQD (reference sequence). Trimming at V came to 0 bases and at J to 7 bases, leaving 2 bases not matched to a gene. The CDR3 has 15 amino acids.

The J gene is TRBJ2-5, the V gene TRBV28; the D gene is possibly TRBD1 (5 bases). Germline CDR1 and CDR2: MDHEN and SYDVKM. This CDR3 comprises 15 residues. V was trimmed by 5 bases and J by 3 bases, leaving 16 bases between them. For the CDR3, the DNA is TGTGCCAGCAGTGGGCCCGCGACAGCAGAAGAGACCCAGTACTTC. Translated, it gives CASSGPATAEETQYF. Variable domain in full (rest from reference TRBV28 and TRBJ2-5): DVKVTQSSRYLVKRTGEKVFLECVQDMDHENMFWYRQDPGLGLRLIYFSYDVKMKEKGDIPEGYSVSREKKERFSLILESASTNQTSMYLCASSGPATAEETQYFGPGTRLLVL.

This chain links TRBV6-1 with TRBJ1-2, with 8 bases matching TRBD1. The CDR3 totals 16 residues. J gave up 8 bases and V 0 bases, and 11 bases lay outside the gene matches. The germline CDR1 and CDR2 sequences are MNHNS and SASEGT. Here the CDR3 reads CASSEALGGQGMGYTF. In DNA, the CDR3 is TGTGCCAGCAGTGAAGCGCTTGGAGGACAGGGTATGGGCTACACCTTC.

CDR3 residues: CASSSRANTEGYTF. CDR3 coding DNA: TGTGCCAGCAGCTCCCGGGCGAACACGGAAGGCTACACCTTC. The genes are TRBV7-2 and TRBJ1-2; D ambiguous. Germline V gene data show CDR1 as SGHTA and CDR2 as FQGNSA. V lost 4 bases to trimming and J lost 8 bases, with 17 bases between them. The CDR3 contains 14 residues. Combining the CDR3 with reference TRBV7-2 and TRBJ1-2 gives the whole variable domain GAGVSQSPSNKVTEKGKDVELRCDPISGHTALYWYRQSLGQGLEFLIYFQGNSAPDKSGLPSDRFSAERTGGSVSTLTIQRTQQEDSAVYLCASSSRANTEGYTFGSGTRLTVV.

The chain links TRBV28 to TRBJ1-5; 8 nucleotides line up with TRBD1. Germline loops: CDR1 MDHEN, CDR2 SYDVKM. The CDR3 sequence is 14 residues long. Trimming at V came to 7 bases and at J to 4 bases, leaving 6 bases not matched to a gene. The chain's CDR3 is CASTIGTGNQPQHF. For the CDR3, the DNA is TGTGCCAGCACCATAGGGACAGGTAATCAGCCCCAGCATTTT. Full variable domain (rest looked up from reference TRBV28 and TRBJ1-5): DVKVTQSSRYLVKRTGEKVFLECVQDMDHENMFWYRQDPGLGLRLIYFSYDVKMKEKGDIPEGYSVSREKKERFSLILESASTNQTSMYLCASTIGTGNQPQHFGDGTRLSIL.